This T cell receptor beta chain was recorded in a study of beta chain features in type 1 diabetes. Overall study: Researchers looked at fewer than 120,000,000 sorted cells across all samples.

In this sample, this clone turned up a few times. The antigen is undetermined. Reverse transcription of all isolated RNA meant that expressed TCRB transcripts were sequenced. An average of approximately 3.6 million reads was obtained for naive, central memory and regulatory T cell samples. The table came from immunoSEQ multiplex PCR; TCRdb's copy has only in-frame clones and leaves some out. The sample has around 40,000 clones, 51% seen once. The CDR3 has 13 residues. The germline V gene has CDR1 SGHRS and CDR2 YFSETQ. Regarding the study as a whole: The naive, central memory and Treg TCRB repertoires showed an apparent similarity that was greater among patients than among healthy donors. Cells with high TCR expression could be over-represented when cDNA is sequenced.

The source is a young woman in good health. Input material: Tregs from blood. The J gene is TRBJ2-5, the V gene TRBV5-1; weak D call: TRBD1 (5 bases). The end of the DNA is better explained by TRBJ2-7, so the J call may be wrong. CDR3 bases: TGCGCCAGCAGCTTGGGACAGAGCTACGAGCAGTACTTC. Protein sequence: CASSLGQSYEQYF.